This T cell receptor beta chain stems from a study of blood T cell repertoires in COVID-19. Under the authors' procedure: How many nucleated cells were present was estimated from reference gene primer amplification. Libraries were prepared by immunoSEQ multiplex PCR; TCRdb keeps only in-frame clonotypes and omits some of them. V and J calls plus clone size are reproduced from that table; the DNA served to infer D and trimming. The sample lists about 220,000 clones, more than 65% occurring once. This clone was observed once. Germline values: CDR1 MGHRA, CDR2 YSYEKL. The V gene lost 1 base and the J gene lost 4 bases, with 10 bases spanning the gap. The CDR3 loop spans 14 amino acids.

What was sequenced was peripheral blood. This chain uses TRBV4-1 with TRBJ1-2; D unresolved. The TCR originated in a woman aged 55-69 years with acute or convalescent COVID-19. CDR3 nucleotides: TGCGCCAGCAGCCAAGTACGAGGCACCTATGGCTACACCTTC. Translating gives CASSQVRGTYGYTF.